This T cell receptor (beta chain) is drawn from a study of blood T cell repertoires in COVID-19. Whole-study context: Some COVID-19 samples were acute and others convalescent; all came from the United States, Italy and Spain. T cells, B-cell-depleted T cells, or PBMCs provided the cDNA or gDNA that served as material.

Germline CDR1 SGHKS, CDR2 YYEKEE (reference sequence). The CDR3 contains 15 residues. V gave up 4 bases and J gave up 2 bases, with 15 bases separating them. Clinical history reported by participants formed the basis on which cohorts were assigned. In the original analysis: Estimates of nucleated cell counts were drawn from the amplification of reference gene primers. Data came from immunoSEQ multiplex PCR; TCRdb stores just in-frame clones and leaves some out. That table supplies the V and J calls and clone size; D and trimming were determined from the DNA. The sample records about 230,000 clones, 70% to 90% being singletons.

The receptor's source is a woman between 40 and 55 years old with acute COVID-19. Material for sequencing was PBMCs or T cells enriched from blood (not recorded which). The chain combines TRBV5-5 with TRBJ1-1, with D perhaps TRBD1 (5 bases). The CDR3 DNA follows: TGTGCCAGCAGCCCCCGGGACTTATTTAACACTGAAGCTTTCTTT. Its protein product is CASSPRDLFNTEAFF.